These 10 T cell receptor beta chains were all obtained from the same sample, sequenced in a study of PD-1 blockade in mismatch repair-deficient tumors. This table comes from immunoSEQ multiplex PCR, and its TCRdb copy is limited to in-frame clones, with some not included. The table shows around 30,000 clones, with approximately 80% occurring only once. Sequenced here: PBMCs, sampled around 6 weeks after starting pembrolizumab. The receptors originated from an adult with mismatch repair-deficient cancer.

The rearrangement links TRBV27 to TRBJ1-2; D might be TRBD1 (5 bases). V lost 5 bases, J lost 8 bases, and 18 bases lay in between. This CDR3 is 14 amino acids long. Looked up from germline, CDR1 is MNHEY and CDR2 is SMNVEV (reference sequence). This CDR3 is CASSTGMGRGGYTF. CDR3 in DNA: TGTGCCAGCAGTACAGGAATGGGGCGCGGCGGCTACACCTTC.

The chain uses TRBV5-1 and TRBJ2-1; D possibly corresponds to TRBD2 (6 bases). The CDR3 runs 15 residues. Germline V gene sequence: CDR1 SGHRS, CDR2 YFSETQ. V shed 1 base and J shed 3 bases, with 11 bases lying between them. CDR3 bases: TGCGCCAGCAGCTTGAGAGCGGAGGGCTACAATGAGCAGTTCTTC. It encodes CASSLRAEGYNEQFF.

Only a few counts were recorded for this clone. DNA of the CDR3: TGTGCCAGCAGCCCCACGTACAGTTACGAGCAGTACTTC. Protein: CASSPTYSYEQYF. The chain couples TRBV9 to TRBJ2-7; D is unresolved. This CDR3 contains 13 residues. Between the trimmed V and J ends, which lost 4 bases and 4 bases, there was a span of 12 bases. Germline values: CDR1 SGDLS, CDR2 YYNGEE.

The chain employs TRBV25-1 and TRBJ1-6; D gene uncertain. Between the trimmed V and J ends, which lost 5 bases and 7 bases, there was a span of 9 bases. The CDR3 extends over 13 amino acids. The germline V gene encodes CDR1 MGHDK and CDR2 SYGVNS. The CDR3 nucleotides read TGTGCCAGCAGTTCCCTCCTAAATTCACCCCTCCACTTT. It translates to CASSSLLNSPLHF.

This chain links TRBV6-1 with TRBJ2-5; 7 bases fit TRBD2. This CDR3 has 13 residues. Trimming cost V 11 bases and J 5 bases; bases outside gene matches: 11. The germline V gene encodes CDR1 MNHNS and CDR2 SASEGT. CDR3 sequence: CAGLSGLSETQYF. The CDR3 DNA reads TGTGCCGGTCTTAGCGGGTTGTCGGAGACCCAGTACTTC.

This clone was detected a few times. The genes are TRBV11-2 and TRBJ2-7, with TRBD2 matching over 10 bases. CDR3 length: 14 amino acids. After removal of 5 bases from V and 6 bases from J, the junction contained 7 bases not matched to a gene. The V gene's germline CDR1 is SGHAT and CDR2 FQNNGV. The DNA of the CDR3 is TGTGCCAGCAGCCCCCAGGGGACTAGCGCCGAGCAGTACTTC. Protein product: CASSPQGTSAEQYF. The full variable domain, in which reference TRBV11-2 and TRBJ2-7 provide the parts outside the CDR3, is EAGVAQSPRYKIIEKRQSVAFWCNPISGHATLYWYQQILGQGPKLLIQFQNNGVVDDSQLPKDRFSAERLKGVDSTLKIQPAKLEDSAVYLCASSPQGTSAEQYFGPGTRLTVT.

This chain links TRBV28 with TRBJ1-2; D ambiguous. This CDR3 is built from 14 residues. CDR1 is MDHEN and CDR2 is SYDVKM in the germline V gene. Trimming took off 2 bases at V and 3 bases at J, with 10 bases between the two ends. As DNA, the CDR3 is TGTGCCAGCAGTTTAGATACCGGGTACTATGGCTACACCTTC. Translating gives CASSLDTGYYGYTF.

This clone showed up just once. The CDR3 spells CASSSGPEDRVMANEKLFF. In DNA form, the CDR3 reads TGTGCCAGCAGCTCTGGGCCGGAGGACAGGGTAATGGCTAATGAAAAACTGTTTTTT. V gene TRBV13 combines with J gene TRBJ1-4; the match to TRBD1 covers 8 bases. Trimming removed 4 bases from V and 3 bases from J; junction bases left unmatched: 16. Germline V lookup: CDR1 PRHDT, CDR2 FYEKMQ (reference sequence). The CDR3 sequence is 19 residues long. The variable domain in full, completed from reference TRBV13 and TRBJ1-4, reads AAGVIQSPRHLIKEKRETATLKCYPIPRHDTVYWYQQGPGQDPQFLISFYEKMQSDKGSIPDRFSAQQFSDYHSELNMSSLELGDSALYFCASSSGPEDRVMANEKLFFGSGTQLSVL.

V and J are TRBV28 and TRBJ2-7; D remains unclear. CDR1 is MDHEN and CDR2 is SYDVKM in the germline V gene. The germline V and J ends were trimmed by 5 bases and 4 bases, with 9 bases remaining between them. CDR3 size: 12 residues. The CDR3 nucleotides read TGTGCCAGCAGTCCCTCTTCTTACGAGCAGTACTTC. Amino acid sequence: CASSPSSYEQYF. The full variable domain, its missing parts supplied by reference TRBV28 and TRBJ2-7, is DVKVTQSSRYLVKRTGEKVFLECVQDMDHENMFWYRQDPGLGLRLIYFSYDVKMKEKGDIPEGYSVSREKKERFSLILESASTNQTSMYLCASSPSSYEQYFGPGTRLTVT.

The chain links TRBV11-2 to TRBJ2-3; maybe TRBD2 (5 bases). The CDR3 consists of 14 residues. V lost 1 base and J 6 bases, leaving 11 bases between the germline ends. Germline values: CDR1 SGHAT, CDR2 FQNNGV. The CDR3: CASSLVRGLDTQYF. CDR3 nucleotide sequence: TGTGCCAGCAGCTTAGTTCGCGGGCTGGATACGCAGTATTTT.